The 8 T cell receptor beta chains below all came from one sample that was sequenced in a study of Ad26.COV2.S vaccination and SARS-CoV-2 variants. Data came from immunoSEQ multiplex PCR; TCRdb stores just in-frame clones and leaves some out. The data contain roughly 100,000 clones, around three quarters of them singletons. This specimen consisted of peripheral blood, obtained after recovery from COVID-19. These receptors were taken from a human donor who had recovered from COVID-19.

This clone was detected ten times or more. V usage is TRBV5-5 and J usage is TRBJ2-5; D might be TRBD2 (7 bases). V lost 0 bases to trimming and J lost 5 bases, with 14 bases between them. In germline, CDR1 is SGHKS, CDR2 YYEKEE (reference sequence). CDR3 length: 15 residues. In nucleotides, the CDR3 is TGTGCCAGCAGCTTGGTCCGGGGGGCCGGTGAGACCCAGTACTTC. Residues: CASSLVRGAGETQYF. Filled out from reference TRBV5-5 and TRBJ2-5, the complete variable domain reads DAGVTQSPTHLIKTRGQQVTLRCSPISGHKSVSWYQQVLGQGPQFIFQYYEKEERGRGNFPDRFSARQFPNYSSELNVNALLLGDSALYLCASSLVRGAGETQYFGPGTRLLVL.

In DNA, the CDR3 is TGTGCCAGTCACAGGGCGGACAGTGGAAACACCATATATTTT. This encodes CASHRADSGNTIYF. The chain uses TRBV6-5 and TRBJ1-3, with a possible D match to TRBD1 (6 bases). The V end lost 9 bases, the J end lost 3 bases, and 15 bases lay between the germline ends. The CDR3 totals 14 residues. CDR1 MNHEY and CDR2 SVGAGI come from the germline V gene.

This CDR3 reads CASSSQEGTEAFF. In DNA, the CDR3 is TGTGCCAGCAGCTCACAGGAGGGCACTGAAGCTTTCTTT. The chain recombines TRBV7-2 with TRBJ1-1; the D gene is possibly TRBD1 (5 bases). V lost 4 bases and J lost 4, with 10 bases in between. The germline CDR1 and CDR2 sequences are SGHTA and FQGNSA. CDR3 size: 13 residues.

This clone was counted at least ten times. The chain links TRBV12-1 to TRBJ1-6; the D call in the table, TRBD1, was not verified against the DNA. TRBV12-1 is assigned pseudogene status. The CDR3 consists of 17 residues. The CDR3 DNA follows: TGTGCCAGCAGCTCTCCCGACAGGGAACCCTATAATTCACCCCTCCACTTT. Protein sequence: CASSSPDREPYNSPLHF.

The chain joins TRBV15 to TRBJ1-2; D gene ambiguous. The CDR3 extends over 14 amino acids. V lost 0 bases, J lost 6 bases, and 11 bases lay in between. The V gene's germline CDR1 is LNHNV and CDR2 YYDKDF (reference sequence). The CDR3 sequence is CATSRDLTWNGYTF. As DNA, the CDR3 is TGTGCCACCAGCAGAGATCTCACGTGGAATGGCTACACCTTC.

The CDR3 sequence: CASSYDRDHEAFF. DNA for the CDR3: TGTGCCAGCAGTTACGACAGGGACCACGAAGCTTTCTTT. This chain joins TRBV12-3 or TRBV12-4 and TRBJ1-1; TRBD1 agrees at 7 bases. Trimming cost V 4 bases and J 8 bases; bases outside gene matches: 7. The CDR3 is 13 amino acids.

As to this clone: An end of the junction does not agree with germline; a read error may underlie this. This rearrangement joins TRBV19 to TRBJ2-5; no reliable D call. Germline-derived CDR1 and CDR2 are LNHDA and SQIVND (reference sequence). The CDR3 has 14 amino acids. The CDR3 region has the DNA TGTGCCAGTAGTAGGAGCCAGGACCACGAGACCCAGTACTTC. It translates to CASSRSQDHETQYF.

The genes are TRBV28 and TRBJ2-7; D remains ambiguous. The V end was cut by 8 bases, the J end by 3 bases, with 2 bases between. CDR1 and CDR2 from the germline V gene are MDHEN and SYDVKM. This CDR3 is built from 9 residues. Here the CDR3 reads CASFYEQYF. CDR3 DNA: TGTGCCAGCTTCTACGAGCAGTACTTC.